This T cell receptor beta chain was captured by sequencing in a study of cytomegalovirus exposure and HLA in healthy donors (dated by TCRdb to the late 2010s). The study in broad terms: An earlier analysis of approximately 550 of the donors reported about 250 Gb of sequence data and more than 90 million unique TCR beta sequences from roughly 180 million T cells. Approximately 310 gigabases of sequencing data and tens of millions of unique TCR sequences were included in an early release covering roughly 600 HLA-typed donors. Among the roughly 400 genotyped donors, around 81% belonged to the genetic ancestry cluster associated with self-reported Caucasian donors. The study aimed to test whether signatures of past pathogen exposure could be identified by cataloging public T cell receptors. The T cell repertoires of 550 to 850 subjects were profiled by immunosequencing and related to cytomegalovirus serostatus. In addition to the first cohort of approximately 670 subjects, a separate validation cohort of 120 different subjects was used. The study combined high-throughput TCR immunosequencing, statistical association of individual TCRs with disease status, and machine learning to predict cytomegalovirus infection status. In a later analysis, previously published TCR beta repertoires from more than 500 donors were re-analyzed and high-resolution HLA genotyping was added so that TCR occurrence patterns could be studied. The later analysis used no new phenotypic data to find candidate immune exposures, relying instead on TCR beta sequences and their occurrence across donors. An earlier analysis of fewer than 750 of the donors used high-throughput TCR beta sequencing to judge whether each TCR beta V gene segment behaved as functional or pseudogenic. Donor age, sex, ethnicity and CMV serostatus were collected together with the repertoire data. In a later genetic analysis, genome-wide SNP genotypes for 398 of the 666 donors were used, and that subset was treated as a discovery cohort. All discovery cohort repertoires had been generated using a single sequencing platform. Both class I and class II loci were covered by HLA typing, at four-digit resolution. The number of donors typed differed by locus, with roughly 629-640 for A, B, C, DRB1 and DQB1, more than 500 for DQA1, 600 to 610 for DPA1, and 450 to 480 for DPB1. Four to six DR-DQ haplotypes were handled as single units for association and clustering because linkage in the cohort was strong. On average, around 240,000 unique TCR beta nucleotide sequences were sequenced per donor among a few hundred genotyped donors of the cohort, with about 19% of those sequences being non-productive.

The library came from the immunoSEQ multiplex PCR assay. A mixture of 60 forward primers for TCR Vbeta segments and 13 reverse primers for TCR Jbeta segments was used in the multiplex PCR. The CDR3 region of rearranged TCR beta genes was amplified from genomic DNA with a multiplex PCR assay. Amplified TCR beta libraries were sequenced as 87-base-pair reads on the Illumina HiSeq System. The authors' analysis ran thus. A later analysis tallied roughly 80 million unique TCR beta chains across the 650 to 750 repertoires, and about 12 million of those chains were shared by two or more donors. To remove PCR and sequencing errors, raw reads were error-corrected and collapsed into unique sequences using a nearest-neighbor algorithm that merged closely related sequences. V, D and J gene segments were assigned by aligning CDR3 sequences to IMGT reference sequences. Each retained sequence needed at least a six-nucleotide match to both a V gene segment and a J gene segment. Rearrangements were called productive when the CDR3 lacked stop codons and stayed in frame with V and J; all others were non-productive. Following IMGT convention, CDR3 was defined as the stretch from the second conserved V-encoded cysteine to the conserved J-encoded phenylalanine. The earlier analysis of a few hundred of the donors excluded any sequence lacking an unambiguous match to a single V gene segment. An earlier analysis of 587 of the donors called V segments functional above 56.7% productive rearrangements and segregating when the between-donor standard deviation exceeded 5%. A statistical classification framework was built to diagnose cytomegalovirus status from the catalog of TCR beta chain sequences. In a later analysis, TCR nucleotide sequences were compared against IMGT/GENE-DB human TR gene sequences so that V and J genes could be assigned. Using the TCRdist pipeline, a later analysis assigned CDR3 sequences along with most-parsimonious VDJ recombination scenarios. A later analysis defined each TCR beta chain by its CDR3 amino acid sequence plus V-gene family, and excluded reads lacking a unique V-gene family. A later analysis removed 550 to 650 highly shared, low-generation-probability nucleotide sequences to deal with suspected cross-contamination and a sequencing artifact. In a later analysis, a clonal expansion index was calculated for each public chain from normalized within-repertoire ranks of inferred template counts. A later analysis computed generation probabilities with a VDJ recombination model fitted to out-of-frame rearrangements, and checked the results against IGoR. In a later analysis, hypergeometric tests were used to score TCR-TCR, TCR-HLA and TCR-CMV co-occurrence, with a repertoire-size bias correction applied to TCR pairs. A later analysis estimated false discovery rates by permuting HLA or CMV assignments 20 times. In a later analysis, co-occurring TCRs were grouped with DBSCAN, and TCRdist sequence similarity was added when clustering was performed within HLA-allele-positive subsets. Repertoires with fewer than 30,000 or more than 120,000 public chains, plus five repertoires with anomalous nucleotide sharing, were excluded from co-occurrence clustering. The immuneACCESS repertoire file appears here via TCRdb, limited to in-frame rearrangements. These files lack a portion of the clones; in checked studies, under half of the deficit traces to unresolved V genes, and the cause of the others is not known. That table furnishes V, J and clone size, whereas the DNA furnished D and trimming. Counted in this sample were approximately 110,000 clones; around 73% of them appeared once. The top ten hold about 7.9% of the sample.

Study-wide findings and limitations: Because some donors lacked HLA typing at each locus, the association tests relied only on the typed subset. Presence/absence analyses assumed roughly uniform sequencing depth across donors, an assumption that may not hold. In a later analysis, 16,951 TCR beta sequences were associated with specific HLA alleles at a false discovery rate of 0.05. V-gene and J-gene trimming of TCR beta chains was associated with a missense DCLRE1C variant in a later genetic analysis, and the association was replicated in an independent cohort. A few of the identified cytomegalovirus-associated TCR beta chains were confirmed in vitro to be specific for cytomegalovirus antigens. Some IMGT-functional V segments, including TRBV6-2 and TRBV6-3, could not be distinguished by the 87-base-pair reads and were therefore excluded. A further reported finding was that TCR beta sequences accurately predicted the HLA-A and HLA-B alleles for most subjects in the first cohort. Broadly in line with IMGT annotations, most TCR beta V segments showed up in productive rearrangements about 87% or about 30% of the time in an earlier analysis of about 500 of the donors. Strong co-occurrence of HLA alleles, especially DR and DQ, made assigning TCR associations to individual alleles difficult. According to a later analysis, TCR association rates differed among HLA loci, with DRB1 alleles showing the most associated TCRs and HLA-C alleles showing the fewest. A later analysis found that most CMV-associated TCR beta chains appeared HLA-restricted, with HLA associations seemingly driven largely by CMV exposure. The earlier analysis of approximately 540 of the donors excluded about 16 rarely observed V segments, including chromosome 9 orphons, because counts were too low. In a later analysis, HLA-associated TCR beta chains were found to be more clonally expanded and to have lower generation probabilities than equally common non-associated chains. A cluster of highly shared sequence variants was judged likely to represent a technical artifact of the sequencing pipeline. In a later genetic analysis, fewer N-insertions in productive TCRs were reported among donors in an Asian-associated ancestry cluster than the approximately 670-donor mean. The classifier was reported to diagnose cytomegalovirus status with high specificity and sensitivity in both the original and validation cohorts. Linkage disequilibrium might explain the correlated functional status among segregating V segments, but an unknown experimental factor could not be excluded. The cohort was sequenced for TCR beta chains only, and without alpha or paired-chain data the features that could be detected were limited. According to the authors, the approach could potentially be generalized to other disease states and immunological phenotypes. Most TCR sequences were seen in very few donors, while some public TCRs were found in many individuals. The only immune exposure information available for the cohort was CMV serostatus. In the study, some 180 TCR beta chains were listed as associated with cytomegalovirus. In a later analysis, several top co-occurrence clusters were reported to appear linked to parvovirus B19, influenza, CMV and Epstein-Barr virus.

Per the germline V gene, SGHRS is the CDR1 and YFSETQ is the CDR2. Taken from cysteine to phenylalanine, the CDR3 has 19 residues. Only the CDR3 region is kept as DNA, spanning 57 bases read in frame from base 1. Clipping removes 0 bases from V and 0 bases from J, with 7 as the unmatched junction base count. A word on this clone: The antigen it binds to is not known. No clone much larger than this one lies a single base away; base qualities are absent.

The cohort was made up of approximately 670 healthy bone marrow donors. All cohort members were sampled while nominally healthy, although unrecorded immune exposures were likely present. The donor was CMV seropositive and belonged to the group of 250 to 300 seropositive cohort members. Each donor provided a peripheral blood sample, and peripheral blood mononuclear cells were used for TCR beta sequencing. The Qiagen DNeasy Blood Extraction Kit was used to extract genomic DNA from the blood cell samples. The clonotype originates from a woman aged 40-49 years in good health and CMV-seropositive. Sequencing was done on a sample of PBMCs. The V gene is TRBV5-1 and the J gene is TRBJ2-1; 12 central nucleotides agree with TRBD2. The DNA is as follows: TGCGCCAGCAGCTTGGCTCTGACTAGCGGGGGCGGCTCCTACAATGAGCAGTTCTTC. It specifies CASSLALTSGGGSYNEQFF.